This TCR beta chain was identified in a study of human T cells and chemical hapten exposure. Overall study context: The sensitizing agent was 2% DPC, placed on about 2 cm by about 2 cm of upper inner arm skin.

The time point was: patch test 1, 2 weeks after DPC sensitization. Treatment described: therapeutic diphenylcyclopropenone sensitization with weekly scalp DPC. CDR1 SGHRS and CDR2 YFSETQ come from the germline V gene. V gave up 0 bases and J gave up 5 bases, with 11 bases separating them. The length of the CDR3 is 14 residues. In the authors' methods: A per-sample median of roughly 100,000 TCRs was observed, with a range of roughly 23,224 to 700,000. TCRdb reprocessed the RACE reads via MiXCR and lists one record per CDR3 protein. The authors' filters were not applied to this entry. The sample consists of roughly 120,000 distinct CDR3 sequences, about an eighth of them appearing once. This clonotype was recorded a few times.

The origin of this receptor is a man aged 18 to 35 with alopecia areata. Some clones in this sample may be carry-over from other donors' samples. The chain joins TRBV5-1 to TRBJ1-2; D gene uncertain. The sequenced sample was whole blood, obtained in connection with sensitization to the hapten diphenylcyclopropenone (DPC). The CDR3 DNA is TGCGCCAGCAGCTTGGCTAAAATGGAGTATGGCTACACCTTC. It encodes CASSLAKMEYGYTF.